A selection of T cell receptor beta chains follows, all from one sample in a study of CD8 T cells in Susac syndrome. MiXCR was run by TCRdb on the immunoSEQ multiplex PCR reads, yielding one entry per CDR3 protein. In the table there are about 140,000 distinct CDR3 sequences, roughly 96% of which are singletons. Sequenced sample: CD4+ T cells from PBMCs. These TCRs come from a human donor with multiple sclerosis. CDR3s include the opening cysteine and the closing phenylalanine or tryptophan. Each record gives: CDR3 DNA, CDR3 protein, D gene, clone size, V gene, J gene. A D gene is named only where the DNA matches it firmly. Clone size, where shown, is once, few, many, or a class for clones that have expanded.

CDR3 DNA: TGTGCCAGCAGCAAACAAGGGGTACAGGGGACCAAAAACATTCAGTACTTC
CDR3 protein: CASSKQGVQGTKNIQYF
D gene: TRBD1
clone size: .
V gene: TRBV14
J gene: TRBJ2-4

CDR3 DNA: TGCAGTGCTAGAGATGTGACGACTAGCACAGATACGCAGTATTTT
CDR3 protein: CSARDVTTSTDTQYF
D gene: .
clone size: .
V gene: TRBV20-1
J gene: TRBJ2-3

CDR3 DNA: TGCAGCGTGCGTAGCGGGAGCTCCTACGAGCAGTACTTC
CDR3 protein: CSVRSGSSYEQYF
D gene: TRBD2
clone size: .
V gene: TRBV29-1
J gene: TRBJ2-7

CDR3 DNA: TGTGCCAGCAGCCGACAGGGGGCCACAGATACGCAGTATTTT
CDR3 protein: CASSRQGATDTQYF
D gene: TRBD1
clone size: .
V gene: TRBV7-2
J gene: TRBJ2-3

CDR3 DNA: TGTGCCATCAGTACAGGGGGAACAAACACCATATATTTT
CDR3 protein: CAISTGGTNTIYF
D gene: TRBD1
clone size: .
V gene: TRBV10-3
J gene: TRBJ1-3

CDR3 DNA: TGTGCCAGCAGTTACTCGGGGAGGGGAAGTCCTGAAGCTTTCTTT
CDR3 protein: CASSYSGRGSPEAFF
D gene: .
clone size: once
V gene: TRBV6-5
J gene: TRBJ1-1

CDR3 DNA: TGTGCCAGCAGTCACGGACTAGCGGGTGAGACCCAGTACTTC
CDR3 protein: CASSHGLAGETQYF
D gene: TRBD2
clone size: .
V gene: TRBV27
J gene: TRBJ2-5

CDR3 DNA: TGTGCCAGCAGTTCCGGGACAGGGGGAAGTCAGCCCCAGCATTTT
CDR3 protein: CASSSGTGGSQPQHF
D gene: TRBD1
clone size: .
V gene: TRBV5-6
J gene: TRBJ1-5

CDR3 DNA: TGTGCCACCAGTGATTTCGGGGCGGGAGCGAACAATGAGCAGTTCTTC
CDR3 protein: CATSDFGAGANNEQFF
D gene: TRBD2
clone size: .
V gene: TRBV24-1
J gene: TRBJ2-1

CDR3 DNA: TGCAGCGTAGCTAAAGGACAGGGAAACTCTTTCTCCTACAATGAGCAGTTCTTC
CDR3 protein: CSVAKGQGNSFSYNEQFF
D gene: TRBD1
clone size: .
V gene: TRBV29-1
J gene: TRBJ2-1